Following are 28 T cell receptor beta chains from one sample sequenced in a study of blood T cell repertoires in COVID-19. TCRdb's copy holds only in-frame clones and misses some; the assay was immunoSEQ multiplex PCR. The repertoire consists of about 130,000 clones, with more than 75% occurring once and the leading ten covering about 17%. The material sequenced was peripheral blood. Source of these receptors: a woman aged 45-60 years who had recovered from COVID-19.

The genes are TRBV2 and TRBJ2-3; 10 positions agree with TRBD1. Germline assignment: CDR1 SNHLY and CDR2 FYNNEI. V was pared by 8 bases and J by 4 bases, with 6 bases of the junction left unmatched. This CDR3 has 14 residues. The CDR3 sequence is CASAGTGAADTQYF. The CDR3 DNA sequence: TGTGCCAGCGCCGGGACAGGGGCGGCAGATACGCAGTATTTT.

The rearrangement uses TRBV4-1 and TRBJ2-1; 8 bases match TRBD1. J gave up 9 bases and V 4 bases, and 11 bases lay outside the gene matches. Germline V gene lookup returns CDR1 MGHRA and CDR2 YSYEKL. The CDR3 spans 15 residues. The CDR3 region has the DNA TGCGCCAGCAGCCGCACCAGGGGGCAAGTGGGTGAGCAGTTCTTC. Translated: CASSRTRGQVGEQFF.

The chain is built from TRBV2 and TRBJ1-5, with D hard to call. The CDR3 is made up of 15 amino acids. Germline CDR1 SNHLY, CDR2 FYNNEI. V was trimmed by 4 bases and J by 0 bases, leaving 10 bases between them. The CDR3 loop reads CASSVQANSNQPQHF. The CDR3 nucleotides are TGTGCCAGCAGTGTCCAGGCAAATAGCAATCAGCCCCAGCATTTT.

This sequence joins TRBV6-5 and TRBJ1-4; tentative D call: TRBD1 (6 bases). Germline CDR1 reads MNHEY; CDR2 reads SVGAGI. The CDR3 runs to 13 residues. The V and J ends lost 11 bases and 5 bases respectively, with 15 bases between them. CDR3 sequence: CAGRQGFNEKLFF. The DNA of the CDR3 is TGTGCCGGGCGTCAGGGGTTCAATGAAAAACTGTTTTTT.

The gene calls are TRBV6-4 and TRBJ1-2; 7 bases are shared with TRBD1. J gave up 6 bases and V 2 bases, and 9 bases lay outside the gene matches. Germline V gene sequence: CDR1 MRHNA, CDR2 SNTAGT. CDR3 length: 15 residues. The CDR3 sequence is CASSDQRGGLNGYTF. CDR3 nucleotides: TGTGCCAGCAGTGACCAGAGAGGGGGCTTGAATGGCTACACCTTC.

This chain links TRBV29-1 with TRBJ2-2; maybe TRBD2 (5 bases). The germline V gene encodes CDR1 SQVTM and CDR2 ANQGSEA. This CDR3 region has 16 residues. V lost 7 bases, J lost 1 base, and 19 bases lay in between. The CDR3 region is CSARLSQRKNTGELFF. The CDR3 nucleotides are TGCAGCGCGCGCCTCAGCCAGCGGAAGAACACCGGGGAGCTGTTTTTT.

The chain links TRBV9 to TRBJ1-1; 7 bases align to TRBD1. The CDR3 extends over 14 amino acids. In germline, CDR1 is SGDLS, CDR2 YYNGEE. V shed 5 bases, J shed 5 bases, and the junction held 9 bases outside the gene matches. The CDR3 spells CASSYLTGTTEAFF. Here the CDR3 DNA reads TGTGCCAGCAGTTATTTGACAGGGACGACTGAAGCTTTCTTT.

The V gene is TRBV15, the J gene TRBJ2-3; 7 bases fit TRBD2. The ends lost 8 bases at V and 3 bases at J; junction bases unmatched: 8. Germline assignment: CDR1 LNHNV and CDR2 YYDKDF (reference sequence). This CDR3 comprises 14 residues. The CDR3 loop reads CATRRRESTDTQYF. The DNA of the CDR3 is TGTGCCACCCGTAGGCGGGAGAGTACAGATACGCAGTATTTT.

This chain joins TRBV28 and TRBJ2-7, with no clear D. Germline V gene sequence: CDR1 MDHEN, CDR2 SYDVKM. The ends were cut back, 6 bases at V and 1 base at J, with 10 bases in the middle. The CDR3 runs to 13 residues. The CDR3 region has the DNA TGTGCCAGCAGCCCAGAGGTATCCTACGAGCAGTACTTC. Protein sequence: CASSPEVSYEQYF.

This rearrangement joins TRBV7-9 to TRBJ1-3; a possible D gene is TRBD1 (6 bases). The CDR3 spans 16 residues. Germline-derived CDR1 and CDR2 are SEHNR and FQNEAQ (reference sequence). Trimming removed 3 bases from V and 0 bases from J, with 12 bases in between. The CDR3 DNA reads TGTGCCAGCAGCTTTTACAGGGACCGCTCTGGAAACACCATATATTTT. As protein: CASSFYRDRSGNTIYF.

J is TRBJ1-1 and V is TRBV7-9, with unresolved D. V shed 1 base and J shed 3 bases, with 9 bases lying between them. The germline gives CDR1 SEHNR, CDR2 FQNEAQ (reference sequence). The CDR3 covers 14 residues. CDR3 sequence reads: CASSLGAGDTEAFF. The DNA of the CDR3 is TGTGCCAGCAGCTTAGGGGCCGGGGACACTGAAGCTTTCTTT. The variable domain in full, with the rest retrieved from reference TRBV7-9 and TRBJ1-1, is DTGVSQNPRHKITKRGQNVTFRCDPISEHNRLYWYRQTLGQGPEFLTYFQNEAQLEKSRLLSDRFSAERPKGSFSTLEIQRTEQGDSAMYLCASSLGAGDTEAFFGQGTRLTVV.

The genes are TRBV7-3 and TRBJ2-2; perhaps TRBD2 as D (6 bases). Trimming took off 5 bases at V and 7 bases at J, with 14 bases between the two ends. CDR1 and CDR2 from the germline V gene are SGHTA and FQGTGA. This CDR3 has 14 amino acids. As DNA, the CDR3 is TGTGCCAGCAGCCTTGGGACTGCCAGCGGGGAGCTGTTTTTT. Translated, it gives CASSLGTASGELFF. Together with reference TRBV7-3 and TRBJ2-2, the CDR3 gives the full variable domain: GAGVSQTPSNKVTEKGKYVELRCDPISGHTALYWYRQSLGQGPEFLIYFQGTGAADDSGLPNDRFFAVRPEGSVSTLKIQRTERGDSAVYLCASSLGTASGELFFGEGSRLTVL.

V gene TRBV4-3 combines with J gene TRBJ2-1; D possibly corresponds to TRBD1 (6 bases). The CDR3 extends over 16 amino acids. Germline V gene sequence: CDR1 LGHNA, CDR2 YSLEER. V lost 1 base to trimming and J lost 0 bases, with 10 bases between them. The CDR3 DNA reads TGCGCCAGCAGCCAAGGGACAGACCCCTCCTACAATGAGCAGTTCTTC. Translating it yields CASSQGTDPSYNEQFF.

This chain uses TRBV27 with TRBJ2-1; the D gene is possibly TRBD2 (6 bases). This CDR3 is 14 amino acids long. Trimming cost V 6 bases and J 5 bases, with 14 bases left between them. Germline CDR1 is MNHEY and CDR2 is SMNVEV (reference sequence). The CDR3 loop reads CASRKGGPNNEQFF. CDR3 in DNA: TGTGCCAGCAGAAAAGGAGGGCCAAACAATGAGCAGTTCTTC.

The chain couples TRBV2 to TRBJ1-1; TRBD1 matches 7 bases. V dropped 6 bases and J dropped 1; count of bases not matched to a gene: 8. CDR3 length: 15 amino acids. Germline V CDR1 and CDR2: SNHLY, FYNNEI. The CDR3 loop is CASRRDRGTNTEAFF. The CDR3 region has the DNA TGTGCCAGCAGACGGGACAGAGGAACGAACACTGAAGCTTTCTTT.

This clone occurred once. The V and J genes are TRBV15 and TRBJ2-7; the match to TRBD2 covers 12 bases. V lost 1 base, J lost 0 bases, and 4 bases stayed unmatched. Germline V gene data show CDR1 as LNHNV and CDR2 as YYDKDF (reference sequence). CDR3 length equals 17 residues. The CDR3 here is CATSRGLAGVLSYEQYF. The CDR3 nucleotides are TGTGCCACCAGCAGAGGACTAGCGGGGGTTCTCTCCTACGAGCAGTACTTC. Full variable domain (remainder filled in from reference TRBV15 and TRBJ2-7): DAMVIQNPRYQVTQFGKPVTLSCSQTLNHNVMYWYQQKSSQAPKLLFHYYDKDFNNEADTPDNFQSRRPNTSFCFLDIRSPGLGDTAMYLCATSRGLAGVLSYEQYFGPGTRLTVT.

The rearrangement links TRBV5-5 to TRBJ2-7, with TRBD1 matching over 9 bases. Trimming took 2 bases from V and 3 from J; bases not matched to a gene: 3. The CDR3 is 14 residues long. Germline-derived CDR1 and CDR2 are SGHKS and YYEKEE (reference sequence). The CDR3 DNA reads TGTGCCAGCAGCTTCCGGGACAGGGACTACGAGCAGTACTTC. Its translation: CASSFRDRDYEQYF.

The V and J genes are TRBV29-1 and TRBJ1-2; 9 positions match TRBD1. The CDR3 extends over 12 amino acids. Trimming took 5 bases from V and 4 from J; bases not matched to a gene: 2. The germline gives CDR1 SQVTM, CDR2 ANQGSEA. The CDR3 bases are TGCAGCGTTTGGACAGGGGCCTATGGCTACACCTTC. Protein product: CSVWTGAYGYTF.

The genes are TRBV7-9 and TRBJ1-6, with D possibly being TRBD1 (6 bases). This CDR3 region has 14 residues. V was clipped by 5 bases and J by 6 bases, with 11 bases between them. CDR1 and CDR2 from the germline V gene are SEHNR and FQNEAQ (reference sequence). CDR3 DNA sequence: TGTGCCAGCAGCCCATGGACAGTTAATTCACCCCTCCACTTT. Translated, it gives CASSPWTVNSPLHF. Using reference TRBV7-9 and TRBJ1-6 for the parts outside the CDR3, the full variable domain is DTGVSQNPRHKITKRGQNVTFRCDPISEHNRLYWYRQTLGQGPEFLTYFQNEAQLEKSRLLSDRFSAERPKGSFSTLEIQRTEQGDSAMYLCASSPWTVNSPLHFGNGTRLTVT.

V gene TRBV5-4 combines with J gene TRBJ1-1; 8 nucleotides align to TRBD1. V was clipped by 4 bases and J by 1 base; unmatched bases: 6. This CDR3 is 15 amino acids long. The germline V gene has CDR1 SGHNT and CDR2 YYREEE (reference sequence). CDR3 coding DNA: TGTGCCAGCAGCCTTAGACAGGGGACGAACACTGAAGCTTTCTTT. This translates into CASSLRQGTNTEAFF.

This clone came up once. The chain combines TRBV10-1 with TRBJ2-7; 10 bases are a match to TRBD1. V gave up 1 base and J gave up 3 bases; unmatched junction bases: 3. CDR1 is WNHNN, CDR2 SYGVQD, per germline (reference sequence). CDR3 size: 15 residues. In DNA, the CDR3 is TGCGCCAGCAGTGAGTTCCGGGACAGGGGCTACGAGCAGTACTTC. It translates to CASSEFRDRGYEQYF.

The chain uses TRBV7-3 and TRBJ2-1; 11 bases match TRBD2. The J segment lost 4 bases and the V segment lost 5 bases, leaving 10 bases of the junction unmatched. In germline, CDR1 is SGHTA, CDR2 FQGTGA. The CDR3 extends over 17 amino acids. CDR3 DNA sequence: TGTGCCAGCAGCGTACCCCGGGGACTAGCGGCTTACAATGAGCAGTTCTTC. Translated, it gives CASSVPRGLAAYNEQFF.

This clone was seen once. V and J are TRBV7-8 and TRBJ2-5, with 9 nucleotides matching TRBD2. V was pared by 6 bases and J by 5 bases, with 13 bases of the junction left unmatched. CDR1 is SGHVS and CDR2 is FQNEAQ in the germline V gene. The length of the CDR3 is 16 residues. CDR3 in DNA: TGTGCCAGCAGAGACCGCAGGACTAGCGAGAGGGAGACCCAGTACTTC. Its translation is CASRDRRTSERETQYF.

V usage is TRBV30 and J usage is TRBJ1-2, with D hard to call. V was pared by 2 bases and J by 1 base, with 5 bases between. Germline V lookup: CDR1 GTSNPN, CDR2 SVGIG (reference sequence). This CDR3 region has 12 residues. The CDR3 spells CAWSNLNYGYTF. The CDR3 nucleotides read TGTGCCTGGAGTAATCTTAACTATGGCTACACCTTC.

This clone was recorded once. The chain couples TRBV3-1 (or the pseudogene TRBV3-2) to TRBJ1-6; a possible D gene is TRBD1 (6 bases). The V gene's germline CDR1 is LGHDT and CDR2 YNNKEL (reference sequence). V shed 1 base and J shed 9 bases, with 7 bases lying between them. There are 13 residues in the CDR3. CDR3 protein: CASSQGRGSPLHF. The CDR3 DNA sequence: TGTGCCAGCAGCCAAGGCAGGGGTTCACCCCTCCACTTT.

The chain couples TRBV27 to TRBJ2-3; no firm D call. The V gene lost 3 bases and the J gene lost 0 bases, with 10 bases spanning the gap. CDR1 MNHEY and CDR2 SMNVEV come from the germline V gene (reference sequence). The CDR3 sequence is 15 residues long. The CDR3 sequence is CASSLWAISTDTQYF. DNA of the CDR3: TGTGCCAGCAGTTTGTGGGCGATTAGCACAGATACGCAGTATTTT.

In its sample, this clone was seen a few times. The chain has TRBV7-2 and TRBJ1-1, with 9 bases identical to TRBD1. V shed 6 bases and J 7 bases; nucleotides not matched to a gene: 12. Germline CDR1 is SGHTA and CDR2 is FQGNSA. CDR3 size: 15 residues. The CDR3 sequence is CASRLVLQGAGEAFF. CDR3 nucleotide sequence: TGTGCCAGCAGACTAGTTCTACAGGGGGCCGGTGAAGCTTTCTTT.

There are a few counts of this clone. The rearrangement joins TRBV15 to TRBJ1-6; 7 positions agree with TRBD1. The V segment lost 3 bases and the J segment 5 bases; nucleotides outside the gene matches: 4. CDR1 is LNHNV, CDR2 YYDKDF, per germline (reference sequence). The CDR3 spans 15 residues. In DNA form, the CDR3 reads TGTGCCACCAGCAGGAAAGACAGGGATAATTCACCCCTCCACTTT. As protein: CATSRKDRDNSPLHF.